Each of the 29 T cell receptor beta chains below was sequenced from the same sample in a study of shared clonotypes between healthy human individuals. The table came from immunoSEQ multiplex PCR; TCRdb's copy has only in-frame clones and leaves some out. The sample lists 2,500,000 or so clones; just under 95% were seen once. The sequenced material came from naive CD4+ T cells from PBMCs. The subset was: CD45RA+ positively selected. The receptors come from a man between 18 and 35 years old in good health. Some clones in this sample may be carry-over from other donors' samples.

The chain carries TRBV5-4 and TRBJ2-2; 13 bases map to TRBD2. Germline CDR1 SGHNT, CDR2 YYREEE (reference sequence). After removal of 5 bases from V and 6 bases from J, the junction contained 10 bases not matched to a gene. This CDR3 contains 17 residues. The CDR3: CASSHGLAGVRAGELFF. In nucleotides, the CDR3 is TGTGCCAGCAGTCACGGACTAGCGGGAGTAAGGGCCGGGGAGCTGTTTTTT. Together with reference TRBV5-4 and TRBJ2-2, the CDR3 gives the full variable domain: ETGVTQSPTHLIKTRGQQVTLRCSSQSGHNTVSWYQQALGQGPQFIFQYYREEENGRGNFPPRFSGLQFPNYSSELNVNALELDDSALYLCASSHGLAGVRAGELFFGEGSRLTVL.

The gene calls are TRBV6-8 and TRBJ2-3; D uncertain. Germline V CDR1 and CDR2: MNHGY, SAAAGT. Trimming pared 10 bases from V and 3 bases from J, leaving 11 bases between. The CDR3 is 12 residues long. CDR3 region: CATRSETDTQYF. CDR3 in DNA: TGTGCCACCAGGAGTGAAACAGATACGCAGTATTTT.

The DNA for the CDR3 is TGTGCCAGCACCCCCAAACAGGGGAGGTCCGCTTTTGGCTACACCTTC. It encodes CASTPKQGRSAFGYTF. The chain carries TRBV5-4 and TRBJ1-2, with 7 bases aligning to TRBD1. With 6 bases clipped from V and 7 bases from J, the junction kept 18 bases outside the gene matches. There are 16 residues in the CDR3. Germline CDR1 SGHNT, CDR2 YYREEE (reference sequence).

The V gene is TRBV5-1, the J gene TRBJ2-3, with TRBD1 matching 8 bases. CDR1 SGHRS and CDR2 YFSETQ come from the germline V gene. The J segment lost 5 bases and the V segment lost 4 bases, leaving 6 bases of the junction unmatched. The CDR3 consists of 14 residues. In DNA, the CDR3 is TGCGCCAGCAGCCTGACAGGGGATGGAGATACGCAGTATTTT. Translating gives CASSLTGDGDTQYF. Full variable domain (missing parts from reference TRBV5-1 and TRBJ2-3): KAGVTQTPRYLIKTRGQQVTLSCSPISGHRSVSWYQQTPGQGLQFLFEYFSETQRNKGNFPGRFSGRQFSNSRSEMNVSTLELGDSALYLCASSLTGDGDTQYFGPGTRLTVL.

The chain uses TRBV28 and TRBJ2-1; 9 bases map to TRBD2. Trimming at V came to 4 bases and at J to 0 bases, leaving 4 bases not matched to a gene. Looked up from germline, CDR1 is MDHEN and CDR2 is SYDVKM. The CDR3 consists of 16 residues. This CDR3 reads CASSSFSGSSYNEQFF. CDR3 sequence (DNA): TGTGCCAGCAGTTCCTTTAGCGGGAGCTCCTACAATGAGCAGTTCTTC. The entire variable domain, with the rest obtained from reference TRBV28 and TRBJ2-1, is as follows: DVKVTQSSRYLVKRTGEKVFLECVQDMDHENMFWYRQDPGLGLRLIYFSYDVKMKEKGDIPEGYSVSREKKERFSLILESASTNQTSMYLCASSSFSGSSYNEQFFGPGTRLTVL.

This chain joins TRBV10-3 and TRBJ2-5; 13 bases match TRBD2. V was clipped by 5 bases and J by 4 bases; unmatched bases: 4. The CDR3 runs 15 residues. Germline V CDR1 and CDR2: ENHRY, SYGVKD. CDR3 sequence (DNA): TGTGCCATCAGTTGGACTAGCGGGAGTGGAGAGACCCAGTACTTC. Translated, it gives CAISWTSGSGETQYF.

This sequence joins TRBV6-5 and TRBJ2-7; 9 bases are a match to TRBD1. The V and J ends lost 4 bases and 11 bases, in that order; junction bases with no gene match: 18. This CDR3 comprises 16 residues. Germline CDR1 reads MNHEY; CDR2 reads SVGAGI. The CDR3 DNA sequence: TGTGCCAGCAGTTCCTTACCGGGACAGGGACTTCTTCGAAAGTACTTC. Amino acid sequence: CASSSLPGQGLLRKYF.

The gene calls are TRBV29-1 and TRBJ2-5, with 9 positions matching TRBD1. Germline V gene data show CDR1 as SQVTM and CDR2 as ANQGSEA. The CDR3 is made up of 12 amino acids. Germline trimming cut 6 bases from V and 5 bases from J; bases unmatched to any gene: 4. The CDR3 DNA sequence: TGCAGCGTGGGACAGGGATATGAGACCCAGTACTTC. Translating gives CSVGQGYETQYF. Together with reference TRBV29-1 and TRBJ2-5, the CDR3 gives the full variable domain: SAVISQKPSRDICQRGTSLTIQCQVDSQVTMMFWYRQQPGQSLTLIATANQGSEATYESGFVIDKFPISRPNLTFSTLTVSNMSPEDSSIYLCSVGQGYETQYFGPGTRLLVL.

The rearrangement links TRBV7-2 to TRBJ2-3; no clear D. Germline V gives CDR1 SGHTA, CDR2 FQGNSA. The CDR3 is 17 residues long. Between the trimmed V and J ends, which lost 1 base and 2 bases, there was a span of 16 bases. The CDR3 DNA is TGTGCCAGCAGCTTAGTGTACTGGCAGCTTGACACAGATACGCAGTATTTT. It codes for CASSLVYWQLDTDTQYF. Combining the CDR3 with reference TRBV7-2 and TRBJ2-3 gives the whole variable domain GAGVSQSPSNKVTEKGKDVELRCDPISGHTALYWYRQSLGQGLEFLIYFQGNSAPDKSGLPSDRFSAERTGGSVSTLTIQRTQQEDSAVYLCASSLVYWQLDTDTQYFGPGTRLTVL.

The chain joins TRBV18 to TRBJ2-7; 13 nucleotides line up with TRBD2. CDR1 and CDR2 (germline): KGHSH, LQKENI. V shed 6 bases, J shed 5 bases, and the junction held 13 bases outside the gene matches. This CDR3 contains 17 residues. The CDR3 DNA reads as TGTGCCAGCTCCCCTAACTTAGGACTAGCGGGAGAAAACGAGCAGTACTTC. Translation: CASSPNLGLAGENEQYF.

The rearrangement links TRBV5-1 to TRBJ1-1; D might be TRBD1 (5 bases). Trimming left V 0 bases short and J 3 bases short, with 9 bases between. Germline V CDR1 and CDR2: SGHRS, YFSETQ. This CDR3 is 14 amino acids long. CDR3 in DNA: TGCGCCAGCAGCTTGGCGAAAGGGGACACTGAAGCTTTCTTT. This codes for CASSLAKGDTEAFF. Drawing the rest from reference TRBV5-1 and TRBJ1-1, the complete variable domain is KAGVTQTPRYLIKTRGQQVTLSCSPISGHRSVSWYQQTPGQGLQFLFEYFSETQRNKGNFPGRFSGRQFSNSRSEMNVSTLELGDSALYLCASSLAKGDTEAFFGQGTRLTVV.

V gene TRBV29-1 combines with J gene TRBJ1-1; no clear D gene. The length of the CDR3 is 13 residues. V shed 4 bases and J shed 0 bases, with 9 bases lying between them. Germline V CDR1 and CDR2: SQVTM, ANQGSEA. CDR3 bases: TGCAGCGTTGTCGGGCTCTTGAACACTGAAGCTTTCTTT. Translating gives CSVVGLLNTEAFF.

The CDR3 loop reads CASSLWGQALYGYTF. CDR3 DNA: TGTGCCAGCAGCCTATGGGGACAGGCGCTCTATGGCTACACCTTC. The chain couples TRBV6-6 to TRBJ1-2; 8 bases match TRBD1. V was pared by 6 bases and J by 4 bases, with 10 bases of the junction left unmatched. The CDR3 spans 15 residues. Germline values: CDR1 MNHNY, CDR2 SVGAGI (reference sequence).

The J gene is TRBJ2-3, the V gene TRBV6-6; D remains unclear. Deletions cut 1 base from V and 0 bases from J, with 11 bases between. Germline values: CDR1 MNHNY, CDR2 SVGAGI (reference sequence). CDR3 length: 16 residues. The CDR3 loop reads CASSYWGTSSTDTQYF. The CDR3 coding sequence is TGTGCCAGCAGTTACTGGGGAACCTCAAGCACAGATACGCAGTATTTT.

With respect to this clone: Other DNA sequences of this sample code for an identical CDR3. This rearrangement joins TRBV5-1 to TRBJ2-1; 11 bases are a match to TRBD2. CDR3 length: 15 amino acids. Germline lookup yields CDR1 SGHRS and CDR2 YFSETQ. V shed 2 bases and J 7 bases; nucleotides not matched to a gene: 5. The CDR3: CASSFVLAGGNEQFF. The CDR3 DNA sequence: TGCGCCAGCAGCTTCGTGCTAGCGGGAGGTAATGAGCAGTTCTTC.

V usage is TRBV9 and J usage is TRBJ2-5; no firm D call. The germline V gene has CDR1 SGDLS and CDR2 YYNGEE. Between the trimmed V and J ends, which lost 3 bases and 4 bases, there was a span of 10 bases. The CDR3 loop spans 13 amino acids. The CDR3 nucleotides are TGTGCCAGCAGCGCCCCCTGGGCAGAGACCCAGTACTTC. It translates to CASSAPWAETQYF.

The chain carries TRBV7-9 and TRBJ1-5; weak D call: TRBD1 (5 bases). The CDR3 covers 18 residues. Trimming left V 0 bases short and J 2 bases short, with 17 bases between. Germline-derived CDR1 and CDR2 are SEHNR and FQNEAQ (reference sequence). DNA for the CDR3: TGTGCCAGCAGCTTAGCTTTTGAGCCTGGGGGGGGCAATCAGCCCCAGCATTTT. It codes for CASSLAFEPGGGNQPQHF.

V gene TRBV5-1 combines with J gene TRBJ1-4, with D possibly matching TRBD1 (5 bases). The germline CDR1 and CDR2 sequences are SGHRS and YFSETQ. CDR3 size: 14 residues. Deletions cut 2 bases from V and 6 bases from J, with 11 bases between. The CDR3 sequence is CASSFFGTDEKLFF. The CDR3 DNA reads TGCGCCAGCAGCTTTTTCGGGACCGATGAAAAACTGTTTTTT.

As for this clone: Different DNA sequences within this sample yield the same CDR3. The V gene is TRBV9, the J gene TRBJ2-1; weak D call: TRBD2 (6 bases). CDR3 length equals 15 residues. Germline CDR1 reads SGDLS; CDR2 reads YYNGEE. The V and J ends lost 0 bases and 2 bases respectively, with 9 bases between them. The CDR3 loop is CASSVDPGAYNEQFF. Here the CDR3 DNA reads TGTGCCAGCAGCGTAGATCCGGGAGCCTACAATGAGCAGTTCTTC.

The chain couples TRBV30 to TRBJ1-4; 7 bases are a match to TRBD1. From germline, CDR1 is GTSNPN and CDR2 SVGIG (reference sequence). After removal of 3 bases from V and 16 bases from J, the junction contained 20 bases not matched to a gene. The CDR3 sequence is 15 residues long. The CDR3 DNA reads TGTGCCTGGAGCCGATTCGGGACAGTCAGTACGGATCCGTTTTTT. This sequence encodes CAWSRFGTVSTDPFF.

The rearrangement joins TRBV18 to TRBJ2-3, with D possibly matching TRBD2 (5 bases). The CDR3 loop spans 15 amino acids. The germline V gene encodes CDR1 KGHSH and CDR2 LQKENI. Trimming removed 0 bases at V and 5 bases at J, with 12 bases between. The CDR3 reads CASSPPALGGDTQYF. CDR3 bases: TGTGCCAGCTCACCACCCGCGCTAGGAGGAGATACGCAGTATTTT. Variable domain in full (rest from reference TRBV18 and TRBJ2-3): NAGVMQNPRHLVRRRGQEARLRCSPMKGHSHVYWYRQLPEEGLKFMVYLQKENIIDESGMPKERFSAEFPKEGPSILRIQQVVRGDSAAYFCASSPPALGGDTQYFGPGTRLTVL.

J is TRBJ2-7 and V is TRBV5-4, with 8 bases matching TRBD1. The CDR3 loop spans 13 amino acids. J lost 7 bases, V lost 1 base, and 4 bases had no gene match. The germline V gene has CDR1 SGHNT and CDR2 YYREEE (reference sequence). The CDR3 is CASSLQGAREQYF. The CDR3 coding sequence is TGTGCCAGCAGCTTGCAGGGGGCAAGGGAGCAGTACTTC.

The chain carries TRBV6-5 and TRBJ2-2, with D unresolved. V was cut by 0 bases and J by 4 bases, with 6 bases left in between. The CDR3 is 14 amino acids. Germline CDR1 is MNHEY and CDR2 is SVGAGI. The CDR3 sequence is CASSYSPSTGELFF. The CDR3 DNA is TGTGCCAGCAGTTACTCCCCGAGCACCGGGGAGCTGTTTTTT.

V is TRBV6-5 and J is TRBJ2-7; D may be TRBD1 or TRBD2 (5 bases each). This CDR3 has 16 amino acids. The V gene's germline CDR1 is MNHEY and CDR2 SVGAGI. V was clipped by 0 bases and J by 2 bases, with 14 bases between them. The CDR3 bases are TGTGCCAGCAGTTACTCGATTGGGACCTACCCCTACGAGCAGTACTTC. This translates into CASSYSIGTYPYEQYF.

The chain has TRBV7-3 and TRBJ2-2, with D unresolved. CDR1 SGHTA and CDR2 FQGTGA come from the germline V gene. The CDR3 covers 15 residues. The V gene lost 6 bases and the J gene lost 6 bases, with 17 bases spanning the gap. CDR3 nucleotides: TGTGCCAGCAGTTTAGGGTCCGGTCGTCCCGGGGAGCTGTTTTTT. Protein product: CASSLGSGRPGELFF.

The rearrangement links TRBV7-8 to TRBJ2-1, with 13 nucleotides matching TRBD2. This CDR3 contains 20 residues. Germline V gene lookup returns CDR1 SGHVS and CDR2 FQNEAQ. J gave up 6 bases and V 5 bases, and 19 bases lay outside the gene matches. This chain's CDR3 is CASSPNRTSGRRSLANEQFF. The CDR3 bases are TGTGCCAGCAGCCCGAATCGGACTAGCGGGAGACGGTCGCTGGCCAATGAGCAGTTCTTC.

CDR3 protein: CASSTNPSGANVLTF. CDR3 DNA sequence: TGTGCCAGCTCAACAAATCCGTCTGGGGCCAACGTCCTGACTTTC. J is TRBJ2-6 and V is TRBV18; the D is unclear. Trimming removed 5 bases from V and 1 base from J, with 9 bases in between. The CDR3 extends over 15 amino acids. Looked up from germline, CDR1 is KGHSH and CDR2 is LQKENI.

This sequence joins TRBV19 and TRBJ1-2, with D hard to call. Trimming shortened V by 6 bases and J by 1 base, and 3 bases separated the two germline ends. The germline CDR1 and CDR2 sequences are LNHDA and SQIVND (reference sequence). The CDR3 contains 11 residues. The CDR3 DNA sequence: TGTGCCAGTAGGGTTAACTATGGCTACACCTTC. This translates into CASRVNYGYTF.

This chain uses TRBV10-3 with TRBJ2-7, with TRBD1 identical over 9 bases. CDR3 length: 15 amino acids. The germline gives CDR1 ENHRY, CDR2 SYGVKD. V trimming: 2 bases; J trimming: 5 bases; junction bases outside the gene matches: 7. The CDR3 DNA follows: TGTGCCATCAGTGAGCCCAACAGGGGGCCCAACGAGCAGTACTTC. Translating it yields CAISEPNRGPNEQYF.